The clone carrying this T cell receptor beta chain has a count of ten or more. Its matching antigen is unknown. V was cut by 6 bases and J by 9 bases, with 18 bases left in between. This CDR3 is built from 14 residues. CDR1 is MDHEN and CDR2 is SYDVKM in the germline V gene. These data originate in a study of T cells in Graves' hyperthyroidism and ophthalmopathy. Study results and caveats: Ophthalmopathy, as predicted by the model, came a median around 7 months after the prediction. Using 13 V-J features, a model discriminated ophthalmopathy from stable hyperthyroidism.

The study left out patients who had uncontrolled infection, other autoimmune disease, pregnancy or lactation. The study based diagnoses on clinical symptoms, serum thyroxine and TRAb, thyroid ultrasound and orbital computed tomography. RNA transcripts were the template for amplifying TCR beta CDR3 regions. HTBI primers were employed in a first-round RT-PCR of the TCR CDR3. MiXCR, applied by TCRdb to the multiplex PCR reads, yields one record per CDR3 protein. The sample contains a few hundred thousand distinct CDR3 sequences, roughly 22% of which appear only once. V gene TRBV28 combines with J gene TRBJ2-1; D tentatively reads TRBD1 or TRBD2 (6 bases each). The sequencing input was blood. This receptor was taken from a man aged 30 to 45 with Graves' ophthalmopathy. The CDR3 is CASSQQGGGVEQFF. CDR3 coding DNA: TGTGCCAGCAGCCAACAGGGAGGTGGTGTTGAGCAGTTCTTC.